This TCR beta chain is from a study of Ad26.COV2.S vaccination and SARS-CoV-2 variants. The table came from immunoSEQ multiplex PCR; TCRdb's copy has only in-frame clones and leaves some out. The repertoire holds about 350,000 clones, with 80% to 90% as singletons. V lost 4 bases, J lost 1 base, and 11 bases lay in between. Germline V gene data show CDR1 as SGHRS and CDR2 as YFSETQ. The CDR3 sequence is 14 residues long. The treatment: about 20 received Ad26.COV2.S at low or high dose, single or two shots; 5 received placebo; per-sample allocation not given. Repertoires come from day 63 after the first vaccine or placebo injection. On this clone: Other nucleotide sequences from this sample produce the same CDR3.

The chain couples TRBV5-1 to TRBJ2-5, with D tentatively TRBD1 (6 bases). The sequenced sample was peripheral blood, obtained in a trial of Ad26.COV2.S vaccine versus placebo. The clonotype was recovered from a person between 18 and 60 years old who received the Ad26.COV2.S COVID-19 vaccine or a placebo. The CDR3: CASSKGQIQETQYF. The CDR3, as DNA: TGCGCCAGCAGCAAAGGACAGATCCAAGAGACCCAGTACTTC.